The 22 T cell receptor beta chains in this list originate from one sample, sequenced in a study of blood T cell repertoires in COVID-19. Only in-frame clones appear in the TCRdb table, and some are missing; sequencing was by immunoSEQ multiplex PCR. Of roughly 340,000 clones in the sample, roughly 86% are singletons; the top ten hold about 7%. Sequencing was performed on peripheral blood. These TCRs come from a woman in her 70s with COVID-19, enrolled during active disease.

This sequence joins TRBV2 and TRBJ1-4, with a weak D call TRBD1 (5 bases). The CDR3 spans 15 residues. V dropped 0 bases and J dropped 5 bases, with 10 bases sitting between them. Germline assignment: CDR1 SNHLY and CDR2 FYNNEI. CDR3 sequence: CASSEAGASNEKLFF. The CDR3 DNA sequence: TGTGCCAGCAGTGAAGCAGGGGCATCGAATGAAAAACTGTTTTTT.

This clone was counted only a few times. The J gene is TRBJ2-1, the V gene TRBV3-1 (or the pseudogene TRBV3-2); D might be TRBD1 (5 bases). Germline CDR1 LGHDT, CDR2 YNNKEL (reference sequence). The CDR3 covers 13 residues. V lost 2 bases and J 7 bases, leaving 9 bases between the germline ends. Here the CDR3 reads CASSQIDSNEQFF. The CDR3 coding sequence is TGTGCCAGCAGCCAAATAGACAGTAATGAGCAGTTCTTC.

The chain joins TRBV5-1 to TRBJ2-1; possible D gene TRBD1, 5 bases. Germline V gene data show CDR1 as SGHRS and CDR2 as YFSETQ. The CDR3 runs to 15 residues. V lost 3 bases, J lost 6 bases, and 16 bases lay in between. In DNA, the CDR3 is TGCGCCAGCAGCTCTCGGACACTTGTGAGCAATGAGCAGTTCTTC. Residues: CASSSRTLVSNEQFF.

This chain joins TRBV19 and TRBJ1-1, with TRBD1 matching over 7 bases. CDR1 is LNHDA and CDR2 is SQIVND in the germline V gene (reference sequence). With 8 bases clipped from V and 4 bases from J, the junction kept 4 bases outside the gene matches. This CDR3 has 12 amino acids. For the CDR3, the DNA is TGTGCCAGTCACAGGGGTCTCACTGAAGCTTTCTTT. It encodes CASHRGLTEAFF.

This clone has more than one count but fewer than ten. CDR3 sequence reads: CASGQGVETFF. The CDR3 coding sequence is TGTGCCAGCGGACAGGGAGTCGAGACTTTCTTT. This chain uses TRBV12-3 or TRBV12-4 with TRBJ1-1, with 8 bases matching TRBD1. The ends lost 8 bases at V and 12 bases at J; junction bases unmatched: 8. This CDR3 comprises 11 residues.

This rearrangement joins TRBV6-5 to TRBJ1-2; a weak D match, TRBD1 (6 bases). From germline, CDR1 is MNHEY and CDR2 SVGAGI. CDR3 size: 13 residues. Trimming stripped 7 bases from V and 3 bases from J, with 12 bases between. CDR3 loop: CASTRGPDYGYTF. CDR3 DNA sequence: TGTGCCAGCACCAGGGGACCCGACTATGGCTACACCTTC.

The rearrangement uses TRBV7-3 and TRBJ2-3; TRBD2 matches at 13 bases. The CDR3 has 16 amino acids. The junction had 7 bases not matched to a gene; V was cut back by 5 bases and J by 5 bases. From germline, CDR1 is SGHTA and CDR2 FQGTGA. CDR3 DNA: TGTGCCAGCAGCAAAGGGACTAGCGGGACACTAGATACGCAGTATTTT. It codes for CASSKGTSGTLDTQYF.

V is TRBV24-1 and J is TRBJ2-3, with 15 bases matching TRBD2. V gave up 5 bases and J gave up 0 bases; unmatched junction bases: 11. The CDR3 consists of 20 residues. Germline CDR1 KGHDR, CDR2 SFDVKD. CDR3 DNA: TGTGCCACCAGTGCATTACCGGGACTAGCGGGGGGACCTAGCACAGATACGCAGTATTTT. Translating it yields CATSALPGLAGGPSTDTQYF.

The chain links TRBV7-2 to TRBJ2-7; D ambiguous. This CDR3 spans 11 amino acids. The V and J ends lost 5 bases and 6 bases respectively, with 8 bases between them. Germline V gene data show CDR1 as SGHTA and CDR2 as FQGNSA. For the CDR3, the DNA is TGTGCCAGCAGCCCACGACTCGAGCAGTACTTC. It yields the protein CASSPRLEQYF.

This sequence joins TRBV10-3 and TRBJ1-2, with TRBD1 matching 10 bases. The junction had 5 bases not matched to a gene; V was cut back by 2 bases and J by 8 bases. Per the germline V gene, CDR1 is ENHRY and CDR2 is SYGVKD. CDR3 length: 14 amino acids. The CDR3 coding sequence is TGTGCCATCAGTGAGCGTAGGGACAGGGGCGGCTACACCTTC. Its translation is CAISERRDRGGYTF.

The CDR3 region has the DNA TGTGCCACCAGTGACACGGGACACCGCACAGATACGCAGTATTTT. It codes for CATSDTGHRTDTQYF. J is TRBJ2-3 and V is TRBV24-1; D might be TRBD1 (6 bases). Germline V gives CDR1 KGHDR, CDR2 SFDVKD. The V gene lost 4 bases and the J gene lost 1 base, with 11 bases spanning the gap. This CDR3 has 15 residues.

V usage is TRBV5-4 and J usage is TRBJ1-1; TRBD1 is a possible D gene (6 bases). CDR3 length: 13 amino acids. V shed 10 bases and J shed 7 bases, with 20 bases lying between them. CDR1 and CDR2 (germline): SGHNT, YYREEE (reference sequence). The CDR3 DNA sequence: TGTGCCGCCCAAGGGGGGGCGCAGATTGAAGCTTTCTTT. It encodes CAAQGGAQIEAFF.

The rearrangement links TRBV6-5 to TRBJ2-1; 12 bases are a match to TRBD2. In germline, CDR1 is MNHEY, CDR2 SVGAGI. This CDR3 contains 13 residues. V lost 5 bases and J lost 15; bases outside the gene matches: 8. CDR3 sequence: CASSPGLAGRLFF. For the CDR3, the DNA is TGTGCCAGCAGTCCCGGACTAGCGGGGAGGCTGTTCTTC.

This chain uses TRBV11-3 with TRBJ2-1; no definite D call. Germline V gives CDR1 SGHNT, CDR2 YENEEA. The CDR3 consists of 16 residues. Trimming shortened V by 1 base and J by 5 bases, and 15 bases separated the two germline ends. The CDR3 bases are TGTGCCAGCAGCTTAGGAGTAAGTCGGTCGGACAATGAGCAGTTCTTC. Translation: CASSLGVSRSDNEQFF.

This clone was observed a handful of times. The rearrangement links TRBV27 to TRBJ1-2, with D unresolved. This CDR3 region has 14 residues. Germline lookup yields CDR1 MNHEY and CDR2 SMNVEV (reference sequence). V lost 4 bases, J lost 4 bases, and 13 bases lay in between. DNA for the CDR3: TGTGCCAGCAGTTCCCCCACGAGAAGCTATGGCTACACCTTC. The encoded protein is CASSSPTRSYGYTF.

V gene TRBV23-1 combines with J gene TRBJ1-5, with 9 bases matching TRBD1. TRBV23-1 is an ORF for which the function is uncertain. The trim removed 0 bases at V and 2 bases at J, leaving 8 bases unmatched. The CDR3 extends over 18 amino acids. The CDR3 sequence: CASSQSVTGGRGNQPQHF. CDR3 DNA: TGCGCCAGCAGTCAATCCGTCACAGGGGGCAGAGGCAATCAGCCCCAGCATTTT.

This chain uses TRBV2 with TRBJ2-1; 12 positions agree with TRBD2. V lost 7 bases and J lost 4; bases outside the gene matches: 5. The CDR3 is 15 amino acids. Looked up from germline, CDR1 is SNHLY and CDR2 is FYNNEI. The CDR3 sequence is CASTRLAGAYNEQFF. The CDR3 region has the DNA TGTGCCAGCACTAGACTAGCGGGGGCGTACAATGAGCAGTTCTTC.

The chain combines TRBV7-2 with TRBJ1-2; 7 positions agree with TRBD1. Germline CDR1 SGHTA, CDR2 FQGNSA. The CDR3 is 15 amino acids. V was clipped by 5 bases and J by 0 bases; unmatched bases: 6. This chain's CDR3 is CASSIQQGTNYGYTF. CDR3 bases: TGTGCCAGCAGCATACAACAGGGGACTAACTATGGCTACACCTTC.

This clone is a singleton in its sample. The rearrangement uses TRBV4-1 and TRBJ1-2; the D is unclear. Germline V CDR1 and CDR2: MGHRA, YSYEKL. CDR3 length: 12 amino acids. Trimming left V 2 bases short and J 8 bases short, with 9 bases between. The CDR3 nucleotides are TGCGCCAGCAGCCAATCCGGGTACGGCTACACCTTC. This gives the protein CASSQSGYGYTF.

The chain carries TRBV18 and TRBJ1-2; TRBD1 agrees at 10 bases. CDR3 length: 14 residues. V lost 5 bases and J lost 3; bases outside the gene matches: 3. The V gene's germline CDR1 is KGHSH and CDR2 LQKENI. The CDR3 coding sequence is TGTGCCAGCTCAGCGGACAGGGGGGACTATGGCTACACCTTC. It encodes CASSADRGDYGYTF. The full variable domain, its missing parts supplied by reference TRBV18 and TRBJ1-2, is NAGVMQNPRHLVRRRGQEARLRCSPMKGHSHVYWYRQLPEEGLKFMVYLQKENIIDESGMPKERFSAEFPKEGPSILRIQQVVRGDSAAYFCASSADRGDYGYTFGSGTRLTVV.

This sequence joins TRBV4-1 and TRBJ2-1, with 8 bases that match TRBD2. This CDR3 contains 14 residues. V was clipped by 3 bases and J by 6 bases; unmatched bases: 4. The germline gives CDR1 MGHRA, CDR2 YSYEKL. CDR3 sequence (DNA): TGCGCCAGCAGCCAGAGCGGGGGATCCAATGAGCAGTTCTTC. Its protein product is CASSQSGGSNEQFF.

The chain is built from TRBV7-9 and TRBJ1-2; D not resolved. This CDR3 is 17 amino acids long. V was trimmed by 3 bases and J by 3 bases, leaving 20 bases between them. Germline CDR1 SEHNR, CDR2 FQNEAQ (reference sequence). This CDR3 is CASSFQEVISFYYGYTF. The CDR3 DNA reads TGTGCCAGCAGCTTTCAGGAGGTGATCTCGTTCTACTATGGCTACACCTTC.